The clone carrying this T cell receptor beta chain was counted many times. Its target is not known. The data originate from a study of T cell repertoires in cytomegalovirus infection. Study-wide background: Matching HLA type, along with CMV infection, was indicated by public TCR beta signatures.

Study-wide results and limits: Summed frequency of public TCR beta families distinguished CMV carriers with the relevant HLA.

CDR3 length: 16 amino acids. Germline trimming cut 1 base from V and 9 bases from J; bases unmatched to any gene: 6. Germline V gene data show CDR1 as SGHVS and CDR2 as FQNEAQ. TCRdb processed the reads anew with MiXCR; each CDR3 protein has one entry. Counted here are some 400,000 distinct CDR3 sequences, 15% to 20% occurring once; the ten biggest clones make up less than 9.5%. Sequencing was performed on PBMCs. The clonotype was recovered from a human donor in good health (CMV status not recorded). Some clones in this sample may be carry-over from other donors' samples. This chain connects TRBV7-8 to TRBJ2-1, with 13 bases aligning to TRBD2. This chain's CDR3 is CASSLGGLAGRSEQFF. CDR3 nucleotides: TGTGCCAGCAGCTTAGGGGGACTAGCGGGACGGTCTGAGCAGTTCTTC.